This TCR beta chain was found in a study of blood T cell repertoires in COVID-19. At the level of the study: Samples came from the United States, Italy and Spain, spanning acute and convalescent COVID-19. Nucleic acid was either cDNA or gDNA, and it came from T cells, B-cell-depleted T cells, or PBMCs.

The CDR3 runs 14 residues. The germline gives CDR1 LNHNV, CDR2 YYDKDF (reference sequence). Trimming stripped 0 bases from V and 9 bases from J, with 9 bases between. Participants were aged about 18 to 90 years, lived in under 30 US areas, and enrolled virtually. Two consecutive negative NP/OP PCR tests, clearance, or resolved symptoms defined Cohort 3 recovery. The method was immunoSEQ multiplex PCR; TCRdb's version includes in-frame clones alone and lacks a portion of them. The sample yields approximately 260,000 clones, 89% seen once. The sequencing input was PBMCs or T cells enriched from blood (not recorded which). The sequence was obtained from a woman aged 55 to 70 who had recovered from COVID-19. The rearrangement uses TRBV15 and TRBJ1-6; no definite D call. CDR3 nucleotides: TGTGCCACCAGCAGAGATAAGACACTTTCACCCCTCCACTTT. This encodes CATSRDKTLSPLHF.